This T cell receptor (beta chain) was captured by sequencing in a study of shared clonotypes between healthy human individuals (dated by TCRdb to about 2020). The study in broad terms: A few men and a couple of women, aged 18 to 49 years, made up the cohort. Per donor, three plates each were used for CD4 naive and CD4 memory, two for CD8 naive, and one for CD8 memory. To estimate repertoire size and how much clonotypes are shared between individuals, the study performed deep sequencing of blood TCR repertoires from about five healthy adults. To increase sequencing depth and limit assay-specific biases, TCR repertoire library preparation and sequencing were carried out by different laboratories using diverse techniques. Leukapheresis yielded between about 0.85 and 10 billion PBMCs per donor. What the research found in general, with its limitations: Larger estimated clonotype richness was generally found for naive subsets than for memory subsets. Sampling was limited to blood, and TCR repertoires in tissue likely differ from TCR repertoires in blood. Compared with non-shared clonotypes, the clonotypes found in all four sorted-subset donors had higher generation probabilities. The small number of donors limited the genetic and exposure-history diversity represented. Incomplete sequencing was indicated by rarefaction of sorted-subset datasets, despite the large sequencing depth. Sharing across several donors was observed for about 5% of naive CD4, over 3% of naive CD8, 2% to 2.5% of memory CD4, and about 0.4% of memory CD8 clonotypes. Pairwise subsampling indicated that sequencing depth was expected to affect the degree of clonotype sharing among donors.

Donors were healthy HIV-negative adults with no recently reported acute infections or vaccinations. Every donor was a Caucasian adult living in Nashville, Tennessee, USA. CD4+ T cells were enriched by magnetic negative selection; naive cells were then positively selected on CD45RA, and the negative fraction formed the memory subset. Blood was obtained by leukapheresis, after which PBMCs were separated by Ficoll-Histopaque density gradient centrifugation and cryopreserved in liquid nitrogen vapor phase. Analytical flow cytometry was used to check the purity and quantity of each magnetically sorted T cell population. Each sorted fraction had its genomic DNA isolated and then quantified by UV absorbance on a Nanodrop 2000c. TCR CDR3 regions were amplified from genomic DNA by multiplex PCR using the deep immunoSEQ assay. Genomic DNA extracted from each cell subset was distributed evenly over all wells of several immunoSEQ 96-well plates, and each plate served as one replicate. For sorted subsets, approximately 0.2 ug of genomic DNA, equivalent to around 29,000 T cell genomes, went into each replicate PCR. Purified libraries were measured with a Qubit 3.0 fluorometer, size-checked on a Bioanalyzer 2100, and measured again with the KAPA Library Quantification kit. Every immunoSEQ 96-well plate was sequenced on a separate single-read 150-cycle Illumina NextSeq 550 flow cell. In the paper's pipeline: Because the immunoSEQ output included only junctional sequences and no quality scores, the filtering could not be the same as the filtering used for full-length reads. To assign V/J genes and CDR3, sequences were annotated against IMGT germline references using PyIR, a Python wrapper for IgBLAST v1.9. Reads were removed for weak V/J assignments (E-value above 1e-6), missing CDR3, stop codons, out-of-frame junctions, or ambiguous translated residues. V3J clonotypes were defined as sequences sharing the same inferred V gene, J gene, and CDR3 amino acid sequence. The percentage overlap between two repertoires was calculated by dividing the number of shared unique clonotypes by the size of the smaller repertoire. Richness of each repertoire was evaluated using RTK rarefaction, the Chao1 estimator, and Recon v2.1 estimates of unobserved clonotypes. Generation probabilities for all TCRbeta clonotypes obtained by the gDNA method from several donors were computed using OLGA. The source is immuneACCESS, and TCRdb retained only in-frame sequences with V and J called. Part of the clones is not carried over; for the studies checked, unresolved V genes explain less than half of this, and the remainder is unexplained. V and J calls and clone size are as listed in that table; D and trimming were resolved from the DNA. The sample table contains hundreds of thousands of clones; only one count was recorded for approximately 79% of them. The ten largest make up roughly 1.7% of the sample.

Notes on this clone: The antigen this receptor binds is unknown. The input lacks base qualities; no much larger clone sits a single base away.

CDR1 and CDR2 are read off the germline V gene as SGDLS and YYNGEE. The CDR3 runs 15 amino acids, cysteine and phenylalanine included. The entry retains the CDR3 DNA only, 45 bases that are in frame from base 1. Trimming at the junction amounts to 4 bases on V and 0 bases on J, and the germline ends lie 11 bases apart. Here the chain combines TRBV9 and TRBJ2-1; too little of a D gene remains to name it. The receptor was derived from a woman in her thirties in good health. What was sequenced was memory CD4+ T cells sorted from blood. In the paper's terms, the cell subset or site label means: CD45RA-negative fraction. The CDR3 has the sequence CASSRSVSSYNEQFF. The sequence in DNA is TGTGCCAGCAGCCGATCCGTTAGCTCCTACAATGAGCAGTTCTTC.